The 23 T cell receptor beta chains in this list originate from one sample, sequenced in a study of cytomegalovirus exposure and HLA in healthy donors. Primers: 60 Vbeta forward and 13 Jbeta reverse. The protocol was immunoSEQ multiplex PCR, while the TCRdb copy is restricted to in-frame clones and leaves out a portion. The sample records about 180,000 clones, 84% being singletons. Material: PBMCs. The receptors shown here come from a boy between 2 and 10 years old in good health and CMV-seronegative.

This clone is a singleton in its sample. This rearrangement joins TRBV6-5 to TRBJ1-2; 7 bases map to TRBD1. Per the germline V gene, CDR1 is MNHEY and CDR2 is SVGAGI. Unmatched junction bases numbered 11, after V lost 6 bases and J lost 4 bases. CDR3 size: 15 residues. CDR3 sequence: CASRTNRGSAYGYTF. CDR3 nucleotide sequence: TGTGCCAGCAGGACCAACAGGGGATCGGCCTATGGCTACACCTTC.

This chain uses TRBV10-3 with TRBJ2-3; D might be TRBD1 (8 bases). The CDR3 is made up of 15 amino acids. Deletions cut 7 bases from V and 2 bases from J, with 16 bases between. From germline, CDR1 is ENHRY and CDR2 SYGVKD. CDR3 DNA: TGTGCCATCACCCTACAGGGGGGGATCACAGATACGCAGTATTTT. Its protein is CAITLQGGITDTQYF.

The rearrangement links TRBV2 to TRBJ1-5; 9 bases agree with TRBD1. V gave up 7 bases and J gave up 1 base; unmatched junction bases: 5. The CDR3 consists of 15 residues. Germline V lookup: CDR1 SNHLY, CDR2 FYNNEI. The CDR3 nucleotides are TGTGCCAGCAAGGCTGACAGGGGGAGCAATCAGCCCCAGCATTTT. Protein: CASKADRGSNQPQHF.

CDR3 DNA: TGTGCCAGCAGCTTTGGGCCTAGCGGGAGTGATAGAGGAGATACGCAGTATTTT. Amino acid sequence: CASSFGPSGSDRGDTQYF. The chain combines TRBV5-4 with TRBJ2-3; 10 bases are shared with TRBD2. Trimming took 2 bases from V and 5 from J; bases not matched to a gene: 14. CDR3 length: 18 residues. Looked up from germline, CDR1 is SGHNT and CDR2 is YYREEE (reference sequence). The whole variable domain, remainder taken from reference TRBV5-4 and TRBJ2-3, is ETGVTQSPTHLIKTRGQQVTLRCSSQSGHNTVSWYQQALGQGPQFIFQYYREEENGRGNFPPRFSGLQFPNYSSELNVNALELDDSALYLCASSFGPSGSDRGDTQYFGPGTRLTVL.

J is TRBJ2-1 and V is TRBV19; 9 bases are shared with TRBD2. The CDR3 length is 15 residues. Germline CDR1 is LNHDA and CDR2 is SQIVND (reference sequence). Trimming cost V 3 bases and J 5 bases; bases outside gene matches: 5. The CDR3 DNA reads as TGTGCCAGTAGTATTTCTAGCGGGACGAACAATGAGCAGTTCTTC. Translation: CASSISSGTNNEQFF.

This rearrangement joins TRBV6-6 to TRBJ1-1; D unclear. CDR3 length: 13 residues. Deletions cut 3 bases from V and 5 bases from J, with 10 bases between. In germline, CDR1 is MNHNY, CDR2 SVGAGI (reference sequence). In nucleotides, the CDR3 is TGTGCCAGCAGTTATCCTTCCTTTACTGAAGCTTTCTTT. It translates to CASSYPSFTEAFF.

The chain carries TRBV7-6 and TRBJ2-1, with D possibly matching TRBD2 (5 bases). The CDR3 is 14 residues long. Trimming took off 0 bases at V and 8 bases at J, with 11 bases between the two ends. In germline, CDR1 is SGHVS, CDR2 FNYEAQ. The chain's CDR3 is CASSLATGFDEQFF. The DNA for the CDR3 is TGTGCCAGCAGCTTAGCTACGGGATTCGATGAGCAGTTCTTC.

This chain links TRBV7-4 with TRBJ2-1; 11 nucleotides agree with TRBD1. V gave up 5 bases and J gave up 8 bases; unmatched junction bases: 2. Germline V gene data show CDR1 as SGHVT and CDR2 as SQSDAQ. This CDR3 has 13 residues. The CDR3 region has the DNA TGTGCCAGCAGCCTGGGACAGGGGGATGAGCAGTTCTTC. It codes for CASSLGQGDEQFF.

The chain links TRBV7-2 to TRBJ2-1; TRBD2 matches at 11 bases. Germline values: CDR1 SGHTA, CDR2 FQGNSA. The ends lost 3 bases at V and 9 bases at J; junction bases unmatched: 1. The CDR3 covers 13 residues. CDR3 sequence: CASSFTSGGEQFF. The CDR3 DNA sequence: TGTGCCAGCAGCTTCACTAGCGGGGGTGAGCAGTTCTTC.

The rearrangement links TRBV30 to TRBJ1-2; a weak D match, TRBD1 (5 bases). This CDR3 spans 13 amino acids. Germline lookup yields CDR1 GTSNPN and CDR2 SVGIG (reference sequence). The CDR3 DNA reads as TGTGCATCTGGCAGGCAGGGAGGGTATGGCTACACCTTC. It yields the protein CASGRQGGYGYTF.

The rearrangement joins TRBV2 to TRBJ2-7, with TRBD2 matching over 11 bases. Germline CDR1 is SNHLY and CDR2 is FYNNEI. The CDR3 runs 14 residues. Trimming cost V 4 bases and J 5 bases; bases outside gene matches: 4. The CDR3 loop reads CASSGTSGLDEQYF. The CDR3 region has the DNA TGTGCCAGCAGTGGGACTAGCGGGCTTGACGAGCAGTACTTC. Together with reference TRBV2 and TRBJ2-7, the CDR3 gives the full variable domain: EPEVTQTPSHQVTQMGQEVILRCVPISNHLYFYWYRQILGQKVEFLVSFYNNEISEKSEIFDDQFSVERPDGSNFTLKIRSTKLEDSAMYFCASSGTSGLDEQYFGPGTRLTVT.

The count of this clone is one. The gene calls are TRBV11-2 and TRBJ1-4; D gene unclear. Germline V gene sequence: CDR1 SGHAT, CDR2 FQNNGV. V dropped 5 bases and J dropped 1 base, with 20 bases sitting between them. CDR3 size: 18 residues. The CDR3 DNA is TGTGCCAGCAGCCCCCTGGCCCCTTTCTCCGTAACTAATGAAAAACTGTTTTTT. It specifies CASSPLAPFSVTNEKLFF. The full variable domain, rest sourced from reference TRBV11-2 and TRBJ1-4, is EAGVAQSPRYKIIEKRQSVAFWCNPISGHATLYWYQQILGQGPKLLIQFQNNGVVDDSQLPKDRFSAERLKGVDSTLKIQPAKLEDSAVYLCASSPLAPFSVTNEKLFFGSGTQLSVL.

This clone was recorded a few times. The CDR3 reads CASSTPAHQGPTTYNEQFF. In DNA form, the CDR3 reads TGTGCCAGTAGTACACCCGCCCACCAAGGACCGACTACCTACAATGAGCAGTTCTTC. The chain combines TRBV19 with TRBJ2-1; a possible D gene is TRBD2 (5 bases). This CDR3 contains 19 residues. CDR1 is LNHDA, CDR2 SQIVND, per germline (reference sequence). V lost 4 bases, J lost 2 bases, and 24 bases lay in between.

This chain connects TRBV5-1 to TRBJ2-1, with 15 bases that match TRBD2. The CDR3 is 19 amino acids. CDR1 SGHRS and CDR2 YFSETQ come from the germline V gene. After removal of 4 bases from V and 4 bases from J, the junction contained 12 bases not matched to a gene. CDR3 amino acids: CASSKGLAGGRTLYNEQFF. The CDR3 bases are TGCGCCAGCAGCAAGGGACTAGCGGGAGGCCGGACATTATACAATGAGCAGTTCTTC.

This clone appeared a single time. The rearrangement uses TRBV4-2 and TRBJ2-1, with a tentative D call TRBD2 (5 bases). V lost 0 bases and J 0 bases, leaving 12 bases between the germline ends. The germline V gene has CDR1 LGHNA and CDR2 YNFKEQ. This CDR3 is built from 17 residues. CDR3 sequence (DNA): TGTGCCAGCAGCCAAGAGGCAGTGAGGGTCTCCTACAATGAGCAGTTCTTC. Protein product: CASSQEAVRVSYNEQFF.

This chain links TRBV6-1 with TRBJ2-7; unclear D gene. The CDR3 has 14 amino acids. V was clipped by 2 bases and J by 2 bases, with 10 bases between them. CDR1 MNHNS and CDR2 SASEGT come from the germline V gene. CDR3 DNA: TGTGCCAGCAGTGAACCCATTGGCCCCTACGAGCAGTACTTC. It encodes CASSEPIGPYEQYF.

The rearrangement links TRBV7-8 to TRBJ2-7; 8 positions match TRBD1. V shed 6 bases and J 1 base; nucleotides not matched to a gene: 8. Germline CDR1 and CDR2: SGHVS and FQNEAQ. CDR3 length: 15 amino acids. The CDR3 region is CASRQDRGRSYEQYF. The CDR3 coding sequence is TGTGCCAGCAGACAAGACAGGGGCCGATCCTACGAGCAGTACTTC.

The chain is built from TRBV5-6 and TRBJ2-7; D is uncertain. The V gene lost 2 bases and the J gene lost 0 bases, with 6 bases spanning the gap. The CDR3 loop spans 13 amino acids. Germline V gene sequence: CDR1 SGHDT, CDR2 YYEEEE. The CDR3 spells CASSFRYSYEQYF. CDR3 DNA: TGTGCCAGCAGCTTCAGGTACTCCTACGAGCAGTACTTC.

This chain links TRBV19 with TRBJ1-3; possible D gene TRBD1, 6 bases. V was trimmed by 3 bases and J by 3 bases, leaving 12 bases between them. The CDR3 is 15 residues long. Per the germline V gene, CDR1 is LNHDA and CDR2 is SQIVND (reference sequence). This CDR3 is CASSIAGAGGNTIYF. CDR3 DNA: TGTGCCAGTAGTATCGCAGGGGCAGGTGGAAACACCATATATTTT.

The chain links TRBV7-8 to TRBJ2-1, with D maybe TRBD2 (7 bases). Per germline, CDR1 SGHVS and CDR2 FQNEAQ. This CDR3 is built from 15 residues. Trimming pared 3 bases from V and 1 base from J, leaving 10 bases between. CDR3 residues: CASSLRGTSYNEQFF. DNA of the CDR3: TGTGCCAGCAGCTTGCGGGGGACATCCTACAATGAGCAGTTCTTC.

The chain is built from TRBV7-2 and TRBJ2-1, with TRBD2 matching over 8 bases. Trimming took 1 base from V and 10 from J; bases not matched to a gene: 12. This CDR3 spans 16 amino acids. Germline assignment: CDR1 SGHTA and CDR2 FQGNSA. CDR3 coding DNA: TGTGCCAGCAGCTTAGGGCCTCTGAGCGGGAGAGCCGAGCAGTTCTTC. Protein product: CASSLGPLSGRAEQFF.

The V and J genes are TRBV28 and TRBJ2-7; D is unresolved. This CDR3 comprises 15 residues. V was shortened by 4 bases and J by 0 bases, with 13 bases between the two germline ends. Germline-derived CDR1 and CDR2 are MDHEN and SYDVKM. This CDR3 is CASSWSKAGSYEQYF. The DNA for the CDR3 is TGTGCCAGCAGTTGGAGTAAGGCCGGCTCCTACGAGCAGTACTTC.

This clone was observed a few times. The J gene is TRBJ1-1, the V gene TRBV6-6; possible D gene TRBD1, 5 bases. Germline CDR1 reads MNHNY; CDR2 reads SVGAGI (reference sequence). The CDR3 has 16 residues. Trimming took 2 bases from V and 1 from J, leaving 14 bases between them. CDR3 DNA: TGTGCCAGCAGTTACCCTGCGGGACCGACGAACACTGAAGCTTTCTTT. Amino acid sequence: CASSYPAGPTNTEAFF.